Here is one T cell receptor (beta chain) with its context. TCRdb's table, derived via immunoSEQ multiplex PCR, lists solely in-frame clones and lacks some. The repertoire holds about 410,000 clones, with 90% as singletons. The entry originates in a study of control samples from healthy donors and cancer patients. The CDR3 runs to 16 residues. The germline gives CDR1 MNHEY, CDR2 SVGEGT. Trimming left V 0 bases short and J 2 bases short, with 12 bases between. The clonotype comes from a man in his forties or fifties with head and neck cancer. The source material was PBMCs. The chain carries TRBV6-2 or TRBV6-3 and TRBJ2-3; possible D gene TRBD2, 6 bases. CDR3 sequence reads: CASSYSRDWDTDTQYF. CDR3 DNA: TGTGCCAGCAGTTACTCACGGGACTGGGACACAGATACGCAGTATTTT.